Sequencing of this T cell receptor (beta chain) was carried out in a study of blood T cell repertoires in COVID-19. Turning to the study itself: Sample material is recorded as cDNA or gDNA derived from T cells, B-cell-depleted T cells, or PBMCs.

Measured with immunoSEQ multiplex PCR; TCRdb has only the in-frame clones, and not every one. There are 170,000 or so clones in the sample; 90% occur only once, and 0.5% to 0.6% lies in the top ten. The V gene's germline CDR1 is SNHLY and CDR2 FYNNEI. The length of the CDR3 is 16 residues. V dropped 3 bases and J dropped 0; count of bases not matched to a gene: 6. The sample comprised peripheral blood. The source of this sequence is a man over 45 with acute or convalescent COVID-19. The rearrangement joins TRBV2 to TRBJ2-3; the match to TRBD1 covers 7 bases. The CDR3 DNA reads as TGTGCCAGCAGTGACTTGGGACAGCAAAGCACAGATACGCAGTATTTT. Its protein product is CASSDLGQQSTDTQYF.